This is a list of T cell receptor beta chains from one sample in a study of blood T cell repertoires in COVID-19. Method: immunoSEQ multiplex PCR; TCRdb's copy keeps in-frame clones and lacks some. Of more than 110,000 clones listed, roughly 79% were seen once; the top ten hold less than 3%. Sequences were obtained from PBMCs or T cells enriched from blood (not recorded which). The receptors here all came from a woman between 50 and 59 years old who had recovered from COVID-19. The CDR3 runs from the conserved cysteine through the conserved F or W. A D gene is named only where the DNA matches it firmly. Only part of the rows carry a size: once, few, many, or a class if the clone is expanded.

clone_size	j_call	d_call	v_call	cdr3_nt	cdr3_aa
-	TRBJ2-5	-	TRBV6-5	TGTGCCAGCAGTTACTATCCTACAGGGTATCGGGAGACCCAGTACTTC	CASSYYPTGYRETQYF
-	TRBJ2-3	TRBD2	TRBV27	TGTGCCAGCAGTTTAGTTTGGACTAGCGGTACCACAGATACGCAGTATTTT	CASSLVWTSGTTDTQYF
-	TRBJ2-5	-	TRBV4-1	TGCGCCAGCAGCCGGGCAGGGCCGGAGACCCAGTACTTC	CASSRAGPETQYF
once	TRBJ2-1	TRBD1	TRBV29-1	TGCAGCGTTGAGGGGTTACGGGACAGGGGGCTACATGAGCAGTTCTTC	CSVEGLRDRGLHEQFF
-	TRBJ2-7	-	TRBV6-5	TGTGCCAGCAACGTACGGGACAACTCCTACGAGCAGTACTTC	CASNVRDNSYEQYF
-	TRBJ2-4	-	TRBV10-3	TGTGCCATCAGTCCGGAGGTCCCCAAAAACATTCAGTACTTC	CAISPEVPKNIQYF
-	TRBJ1-5	-	TRBV28	TGTGCCAGCAGTTTTGGCCTCCAGCCCCAGCATTTT	CASSFGLQPQHF
-	TRBJ2-7	-	TRBV6-5	TGTGCCACCCTAGGTAGCGGACGCGAGCAGTACTTC	CATLGSGREQYF
once	TRBJ2-2	TRBD1	TRBV2	TGTGCCAGCAGTGGGGACAGGGTGAACACCGGGGAGCTGTTTTTT	CASSGDRVNTGELFF
-	TRBJ1-1	-	TRBV2	TGTGCCAGCAGCGTGTCAGGCGTGAACACTGAAGCTTTCTTT	CASSVSGVNTEAFF
-	TRBJ1-2	-	TRBV10-3	TGTGCCATCAGTGAGGACGAGAGACTTTATGGCTACACCTTC	CAISEDERLYGYTF
-	TRBJ1-2	TRBD1	TRBV25-1	TGTGCCAGCACAATGACAGGGAACTATGGCTACACCTTC	CASTMTGNYGYTF
once	TRBJ2-1	TRBD2	TRBV7-9	TGTGCCAGCAGCTTAGGTCTGGGTAGCGGGGTTGCCTACAATGAGCAGTTCTTC	CASSLGLGSGVAYNEQFF
-	TRBJ2-5	-	TRBV5-6	TGTGCCAGCAGCTTGGGGGCCGTCGGGATCCAAGAGACCCAGTACTTC	CASSLGAVGIQETQYF
-	TRBJ2-6	-	TRBV5-1	TGCGCCAGCAGCGGCAACAGGGCCGGGGCCAACGTCCTGACTTTC	CASSGNRAGANVLTF
few	TRBJ1-2	TRBD1	TRBV5-6	TGTGCCAGCAGCTTCTGGGACAGGGTTATCGGCTACACCTTC	CASSFWDRVIGYTF
once	TRBJ2-7	TRBD1	TRBV28	TGTGCCAGCAGTCCGCGGGACAGGCTATACGAGCAGTACTTC	CASSPRDRLYEQYF
-	TRBJ2-3	TRBD1	TRBV3-1/TRBV3-2	TGTGCCAGCAGCCGGGACAGGTCTAGCACAGATACGCAGTATTTT	CASSRDRSSTDTQYF
-	TRBJ1-1	-	TRBV3-1/TRBV3-2	TGTGCCAGCAGCCAAGATAAGAAGGGGATTTTGAACACTGAAGCTTTCTTT	CASSQDKKGILNTEAFF
few	TRBJ2-7	-	TRBV5-6	TGTGCCAGCGCCCCGGGATACAGCTGGGAGCAGTACTTC	CASAPGYSWEQYF
few	TRBJ1-2	TRBD1	TRBV27	TGTGCCAGCAGTTCTCACAAACAGGGGGGAGGCTACACCTTC	CASSSHKQGGGYTF
-	TRBJ1-2	-	TRBV12-1	TGTGCCAGCAGCTTTGTCTTTCCCTATGGCTACACCTTC	CASSFVFPYGYTF
-	TRBJ1-1	TRBD1	TRBV19	TGTGCCAGTAGAGCCCGGGACAGGATGAACACTGAAGCTTTCTTT	CASRARDRMNTEAFF
few	TRBJ2-7	-	TRBV19	TGTGCCAGGTGGATTCGGACAGCGTCTGCCTACGAGCAGTACTTC	CARWIRTASAYEQYF
-	TRBJ1-1	-	TRBV9	TGTGCCAGCAGCGTAGGAGGGAGTGGGAACACTGAAGCTTTCTTT	CASSVGGSGNTEAFF
few	TRBJ2-3	-	TRBV29-1	TGCAGCGTTGTAGGGGCTTTAACTCGGTATTTT	CSVVGALTRYF
few	TRBJ2-3	TRBD2	TRBV13	TGTGCCAGCAGCCTCCCGACTAGCGGTAGCACAGATACGCAGTATTTT	CASSLPTSGSTDTQYF
-	TRBJ2-3	-	TRBV5-4	TGTGCCAGCAGCTTTCCTAGCGAACCGAACACAGATACGCAGTATTTT	CASSFPSEPNTDTQYF
-	TRBJ2-5	-	TRBV11-2	TGTGCCAGCAGCTTAGATTATCCAGGGGAGACCCAGTACTTC	CASSLDYPGETQYF
-	TRBJ2-7	-	TRBV5-6	TGTGCCAGCAGCTTAATGGGCCGGTGGACCTACGAGCAGTACTTC	CASSLMGRWTYEQYF
-	TRBJ2-1	TRBD2	TRBV3-1/TRBV3-2	TGTGCCAGCAGCGGGACTAGCGGGGGCCCGATCCTTGAGCAGTTCTTC	CASSGTSGGPILEQFF
-	TRBJ2-7	TRBD1	TRBV2	TGTGCCAGCAGTGGACAGGGGATGGGACTCGAGCAGTACTTC	CASSGQGMGLEQYF
-	TRBJ2-2	TRBD1	TRBV9	TGTGCCAGCAGCGCCCCGACAGGGTTGAACACCGGGGAGCTGTTTTTT	CASSAPTGLNTGELFF
once	TRBJ1-1	TRBD1	TRBV3-1/TRBV3-2	TGTGCCAGCAGCCATCCTCGACAGGGAGGCACTGAAGCTTTCTTT	CASSHPRQGGTEAFF
-	TRBJ1-1	-	TRBV11-3	TGTGCCAGCAGCCAACTTAGTGACACTGAAGCTTTCTTT	CASSQLSDTEAFF
few	TRBJ1-2	-	TRBV27	TGTGCCAGCAGTTTCTCCGGGCGACAGACCGTGGGTGGCTACACCTTC	CASSFSGRQTVGGYTF
-	TRBJ2-1	-	TRBV4-2	TGTGCCAGCAGCCAAGACAGGGGTTCCTACAATGAGCAGTTCTTC	CASSQDRGSYNEQFF
few	TRBJ1-1	-	TRBV5-5	TGTGCCAGCAGCTTGAATGGTGCCCCGAGTAGCACTGAAGCTTTCTTT	CASSLNGAPSSTEAFF
-	TRBJ2-5	-	TRBV7-3	TGTGCCAGCAGCTTATACGGGACACCACAAGAGACCCAGTACTTC	CASSLYGTPQETQYF
few	TRBJ2-1	-	TRBV3-1/TRBV3-2	TGTGCCAGCAGCCAAGCGGGTCAGGGGATCGGTGAGCAGTTCTTC	CASSQAGQGIGEQFF
-	TRBJ2-1	TRBD2	TRBV5-1	TGCGCCAGCAGCTTGTTGGGCGGGGGGGCCAGCGATGAGCAGTTCTTC	CASSLLGGGASDEQFF
many	TRBJ1-1	-	TRBV18	TGTGCCAGCTGGGTGGAGGGAGTGAACACTGAAGCTTTCTTT	CASWVEGVNTEAFF
-	TRBJ2-7	TRBD1	TRBV30	TGTGCCTGGAGCGCCGGGACAGGGTTTTACGAGCAGTACTTC	CAWSAGTGFYEQYF
-	TRBJ2-7	-	TRBV27	TGTGCCACCTCTCCCACCCAGGGGAGTCTCTCCTACGAGCAGTACTTC	CATSPTQGSLSYEQYF
-	TRBJ1-2	-	TRBV6-5	TGTGCCAGCAGTTGGGAGGTAAACTATGGCTACACCTTC	CASSWEVNYGYTF
-	TRBJ2-7	-	TRBV3-1/TRBV3-2	TGTGCCAGCAGCCAAGATCTTTGGAGGGGGCTCGAGCAGTACTTC	CASSQDLWRGLEQYF
-	TRBJ1-2	-	TRBV3-1/TRBV3-2	TGTGCCAGCAGCCCCCGGACAGTATTCCATGGCTACACCTTC	CASSPRTVFHGYTF
-	TRBJ2-1	-	TRBV5-1	TGCGCCAGCAGCAGGACTCCCACCTCCTACAATGAGCAGTTCTTC	CASSRTPTSYNEQFF
few	TRBJ1-6	TRBD1	TRBV7-6	TGTGCCAGCAGCCCGGGACAGGGGAATTCACCCCTCCACTTT	CASSPGQGNSPLHF
once	TRBJ1-3	TRBD1	TRBV5-4	TGTGCCAGCAGCTCGCCCGGGACAGGGGGAAACACCATATATTTT	CASSSPGTGGNTIYF
-	TRBJ2-1	TRBD2	TRBV6-6	TGTGCCAGCAGTTACTCCCAGCGGGGGGGCGTAAATGAGCAGTTCTTC	CASSYSQRGGVNEQFF
-	TRBJ1-6	-	TRBV11-2	TGTGCCAGCAGCTTACCGAGTGTATCTTCACCCCTCCACTTT	CASSLPSVSSPLHF
-	TRBJ1-3	-	TRBV3-1/TRBV3-2	TGTGCCAGCAGCCAAGGGTCCGGACAGATTGGAAACACCATATATTTT	CASSQGSGQIGNTIYF
-	TRBJ2-2	-	TRBV9	TGTGCCAGCAGCGTTCGGCTAGCTCCCGGGGAGCTGTTTTTT	CASSVRLAPGELFF
-	TRBJ1-4	-	TRBV2	TGTGCCAGCAGTCTCTCAGGGTCCCAGTGGACTAATGAAAAACTGTTTTTT	CASSLSGSQWTNEKLFF
-	TRBJ2-1	TRBD2	TRBV7-9	TGTGCCAGCAGAGTTAGGCCGACACCGGGACTAGCGGGAGTGGGTGAGCAGTTCTTC	CASRVRPTPGLAGVGEQFF
-	TRBJ1-1	-	TRBV18	TGTGCCAGCTCACCTCAGTTGAACACTGAAGCTTTCTTT	CASSPQLNTEAFF
-	TRBJ1-2	TRBD1	TRBV6-5	TGTGCCAGCAGGTACAGGGGGTCTAACTATGGCTACACCTTC	CASRYRGSNYGYTF
-	TRBJ1-1	-	TRBV5-1	TGCGCCAGCAGCCCAGCAGGACTTGAAGCTTTCTTT	CASSPAGLEAFF
-	TRBJ2-3	TRBD2	TRBV11-3	TGTGCCAGCATGCGGGGGGCTTTTGAACGCACAGATACGCAGTATTTT	CASMRGAFERTDTQYF